This is a list of T cell receptor beta chains from one sample in a study of blood T cell repertoires in COVID-19. Sequenced by immunoSEQ multiplex PCR; TCRdb stores in-frame clones only, minus some. The sample contains more than 90,000 clones, around 83% of which appear only once. Sequencing input: peripheral blood. The origin of the receptors is a man aged 65 to 79 with acute or convalescent COVID-19. The CDR3 runs from the conserved cysteine through the conserved F or W. The D gene is left open where the match is weak. Some rows have no size entry. The others give once, few or many, or a class for an expanded clone.

length: 15; J: TRBJ1-5; V: TRBV5-1; size: NA; D: NA; CDR3: CASSLAGDSHQPQHF; DNA: TGCGCCAGCAGCTTGGCGGGAGACAGCCATCAGCCCCAGCATTTT
length: 14; J: TRBJ2-3; V: TRBV27; size: NA; D: NA; CDR3: CASRPRQGTDTQYF; DNA: TGTGCCAGCAGGCCAAGACAGGGCACAGATACGCAGTATTTT
length: 15; J: TRBJ2-2; V: TRBV5-1; size: NA; D: NA; CDR3: CASSSTVKGTGELFF; DNA: TGCGCCAGCAGCTCGACAGTAAAAGGAACCGGGGAGCTGTTTTTT
length: 13; J: TRBJ1-5; V: TRBV2; size: NA; D: NA; CDR3: CASSGTVVGPQHF; DNA: TGTGCCAGCAGTGGGACAGTAGTGGGGCCCCAGCATTTT
length: 14; J: TRBJ2-4; V: TRBV29-1; size: NA; D: NA; CDR3: CSVVTVQAKNIQYF; DNA: TGCAGCGTTGTTACAGTACAAGCCAAAAACATTCAGTACTTC
length: 15; J: TRBJ1-5; V: TRBV28; size: NA; D: NA; CDR3: CASRRPAGGNQPQHF; DNA: TGTGCCAGCAGGCGACCGGCCGGGGGGAATCAGCCCCAGCATTTT
length: 16; J: TRBJ1-5; V: TRBV5-4; size: few; D: NA; CDR3: CASSLGGGVVNQPQHF; DNA: TGTGCCAGCAGCTTGGGCGGCGGGGTAGTCAATCAGCCCCAGCATTTT
length: 16; J: TRBJ2-6; V: TRBV19; size: NA; D: NA; CDR3: CASSIRGHSGANVLTF; DNA: TGTGCCAGTAGTATTAGGGGACACTCTGGGGCCAACGTCCTGACTTTC
length: 13; J: TRBJ1-5; V: TRBV5-5; size: NA; D: TRBD1; CDR3: CASSSRTGQPQHF; DNA: TGTGCCAGCAGCTCCCGGACAGGACAGCCCCAGCATTTT
length: 11; J: TRBJ1-1; V: TRBV29-1; size: NA; D: NA; CDR3: CSVGQRGGAFF; DNA: TGCAGCGTGGGGCAAAGGGGGGGAGCTTTCTTT
length: 13; J: TRBJ2-5; V: TRBV6-5; size: NA; D: NA; CDR3: CASSRGAGKTQYF; DNA: TGTGCCAGCTCCCGGGGGGCAGGGAAGACCCAGTACTTC
length: 13; J: TRBJ2-7; V: TRBV3-1/TRBV3-2; size: NA; D: NA; CDR3: CASSQVRGNEQYF; DNA: TGTGCCAGCAGCCAAGTTAGAGGGAACGAGCAGTACTTC
length: 14; J: TRBJ1-2; V: TRBV6-1; size: NA; D: TRBD1; CDR3: CASSEMSGGYGYTF; DNA: TGTGCCAGCAGTGAAATGTCAGGGGGCTATGGCTACACCTTC
length: 18; J: TRBJ2-1; V: TRBV9; size: once; D: NA; CDR3: CASSVGRDARPAYNEQFF; DNA: TGTGCCAGCAGCGTAGGCCGTGACGCTAGACCCGCCTACAATGAGCAGTTCTTC
length: 14; J: TRBJ1-1; V: TRBV7-9; size: once; D: NA; CDR3: CASSSGFSNTEAFF; DNA: TGTGCCAGCAGCTCAGGGTTCTCAAACACTGAAGCTTTCTTT
length: 15; J: TRBJ2-1; V: TRBV9; size: NA; D: TRBD2; CDR3: CASSERTSGMGEQFF; DNA: TGTGCCAGCAGCGAACGGACTAGCGGGATGGGTGAGCAGTTCTTC